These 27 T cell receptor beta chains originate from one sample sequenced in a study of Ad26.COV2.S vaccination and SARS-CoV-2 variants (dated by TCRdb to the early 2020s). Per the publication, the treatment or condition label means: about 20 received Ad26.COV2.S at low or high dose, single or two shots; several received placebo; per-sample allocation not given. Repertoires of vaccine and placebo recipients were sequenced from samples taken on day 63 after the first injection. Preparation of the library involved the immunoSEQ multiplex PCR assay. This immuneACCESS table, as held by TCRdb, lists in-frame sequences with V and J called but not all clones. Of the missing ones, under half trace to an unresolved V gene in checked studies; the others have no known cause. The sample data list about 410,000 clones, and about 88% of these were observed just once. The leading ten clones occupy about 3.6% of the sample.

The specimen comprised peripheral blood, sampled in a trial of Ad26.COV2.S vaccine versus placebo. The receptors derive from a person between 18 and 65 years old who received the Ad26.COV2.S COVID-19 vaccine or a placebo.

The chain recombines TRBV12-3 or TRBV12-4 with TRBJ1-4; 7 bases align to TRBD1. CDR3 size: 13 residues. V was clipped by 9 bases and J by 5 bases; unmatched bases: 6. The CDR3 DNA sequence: TGTGCCAGTTCAACAGGGGCGAATGAAAAACTGTTTTTT. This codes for CASSTGANEKLFF.

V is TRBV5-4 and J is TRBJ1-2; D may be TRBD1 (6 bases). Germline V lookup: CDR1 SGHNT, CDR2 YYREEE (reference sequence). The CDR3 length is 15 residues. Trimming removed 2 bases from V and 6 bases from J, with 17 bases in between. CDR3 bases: TGTGCCAGCAGCTTCAAACAAGGGGGATTTGATGGCTACACCTTC. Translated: CASSFKQGGFDGYTF.

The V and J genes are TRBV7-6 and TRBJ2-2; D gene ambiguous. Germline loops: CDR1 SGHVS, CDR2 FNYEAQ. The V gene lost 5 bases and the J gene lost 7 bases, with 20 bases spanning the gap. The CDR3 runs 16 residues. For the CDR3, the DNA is TGTGCCAGCAGCAGTTATGTGGGGAAGGTTTACGGGGAGCTGTTTTTT. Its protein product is CASSSYVGKVYGELFF.

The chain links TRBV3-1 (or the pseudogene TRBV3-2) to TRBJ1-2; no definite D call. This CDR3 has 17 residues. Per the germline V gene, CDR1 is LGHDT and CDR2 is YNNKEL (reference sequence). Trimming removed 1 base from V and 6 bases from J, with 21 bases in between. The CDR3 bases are TGTGCCAGCAGCCAAGTATCCCCCTCCGGGGTTGGGAATGGCTACACCTTC. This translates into CASSQVSPSGVGNGYTF.

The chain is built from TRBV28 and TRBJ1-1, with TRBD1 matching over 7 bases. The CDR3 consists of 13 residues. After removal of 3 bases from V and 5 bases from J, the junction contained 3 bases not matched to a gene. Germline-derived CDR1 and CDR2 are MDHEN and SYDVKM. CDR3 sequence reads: CASSFRGLTEAFF. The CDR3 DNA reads TGTGCCAGCAGTTTTAGGGGGCTGACTGAAGCTTTCTTT.

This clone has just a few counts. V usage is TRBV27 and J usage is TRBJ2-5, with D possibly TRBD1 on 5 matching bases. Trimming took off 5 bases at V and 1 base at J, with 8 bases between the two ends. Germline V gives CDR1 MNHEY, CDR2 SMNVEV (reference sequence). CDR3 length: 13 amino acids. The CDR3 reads CASSPRVQETQYF. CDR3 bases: TGTGCCAGCAGTCCCAGGGTCCAAGAGACCCAGTACTTC.

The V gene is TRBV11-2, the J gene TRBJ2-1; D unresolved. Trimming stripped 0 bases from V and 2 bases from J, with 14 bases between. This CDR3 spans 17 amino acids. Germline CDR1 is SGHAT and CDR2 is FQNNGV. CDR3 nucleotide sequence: TGTGCCAGCAGCTTAGAATCCGGGCTCATACCCTACAATGAGCAGTTCTTC. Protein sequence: CASSLESGLIPYNEQFF.

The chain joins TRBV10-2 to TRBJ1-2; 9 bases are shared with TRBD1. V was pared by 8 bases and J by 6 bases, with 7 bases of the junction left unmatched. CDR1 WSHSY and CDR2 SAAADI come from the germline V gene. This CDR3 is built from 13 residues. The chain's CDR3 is CASYRGQGDGYTF. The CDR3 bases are TGCGCCAGCTACAGGGGGCAAGGAGATGGCTACACCTTC.

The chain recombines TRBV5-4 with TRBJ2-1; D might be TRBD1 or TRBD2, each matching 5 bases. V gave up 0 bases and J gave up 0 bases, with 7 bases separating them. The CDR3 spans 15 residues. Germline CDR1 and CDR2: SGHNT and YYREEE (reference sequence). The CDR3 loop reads CASSLEGSSYNEQFF. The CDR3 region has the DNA TGTGCCAGCAGCTTGGAGGGGAGCTCCTACAATGAGCAGTTCTTC.

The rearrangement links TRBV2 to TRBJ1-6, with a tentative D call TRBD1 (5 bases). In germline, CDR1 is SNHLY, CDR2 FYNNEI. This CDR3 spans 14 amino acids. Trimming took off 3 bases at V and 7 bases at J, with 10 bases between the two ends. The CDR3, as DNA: TGTGCCAGCAGTGATACAGGAGGGAATTCACCCCTCCACTTT. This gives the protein CASSDTGGNSPLHF.

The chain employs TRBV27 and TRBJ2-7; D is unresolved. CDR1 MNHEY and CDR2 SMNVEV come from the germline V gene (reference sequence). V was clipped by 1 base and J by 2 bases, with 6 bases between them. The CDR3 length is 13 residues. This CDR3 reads CASSLYGAYEQYF. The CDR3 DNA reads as TGTGCCAGCAGTTTATATGGGGCCTACGAGCAGTACTTC.

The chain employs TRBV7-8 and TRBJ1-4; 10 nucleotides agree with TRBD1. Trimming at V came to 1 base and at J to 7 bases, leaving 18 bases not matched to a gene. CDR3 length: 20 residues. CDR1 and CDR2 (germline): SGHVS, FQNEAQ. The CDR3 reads CASSLVRATGGDHLAEKLFF. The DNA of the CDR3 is TGTGCCAGCAGCTTAGTACGGGCGACAGGGGGCGATCATTTGGCTGAAAAACTGTTTTTT. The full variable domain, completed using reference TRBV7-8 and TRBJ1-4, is GAGVSQSPRYKVAKRGQDVALRCDPISGHVSLFWYQQALGQGPEFLTYFQNEAQLDKSGLPSDRFFAERPEGSVSTLKIQRTQQEDSAVYLCASSLVRATGGDHLAEKLFFGSGTQLSVL.

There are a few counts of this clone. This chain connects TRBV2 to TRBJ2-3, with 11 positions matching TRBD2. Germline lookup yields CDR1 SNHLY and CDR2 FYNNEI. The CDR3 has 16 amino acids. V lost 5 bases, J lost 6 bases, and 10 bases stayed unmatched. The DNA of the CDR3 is TGTGCCAGCAGTTCTGACAGGACTAGCGGGCGGGATACGCAGTATTTT. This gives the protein CASSSDRTSGRDTQYF.

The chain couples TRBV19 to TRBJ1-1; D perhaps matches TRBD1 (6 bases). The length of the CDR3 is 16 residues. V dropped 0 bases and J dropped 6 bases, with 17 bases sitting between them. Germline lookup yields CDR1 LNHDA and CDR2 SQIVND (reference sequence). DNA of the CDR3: TGTGCCAGTAGTATAGACCATACCCAGGGGTGGCCTGAAGCTTTCTTT. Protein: CASSIDHTQGWPEAFF.

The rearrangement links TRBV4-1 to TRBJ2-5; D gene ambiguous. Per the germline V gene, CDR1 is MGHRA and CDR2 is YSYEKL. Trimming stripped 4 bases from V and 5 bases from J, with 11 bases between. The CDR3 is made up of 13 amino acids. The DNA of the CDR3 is TGCGCCAGCAGCCTTGGCTTCCTCGAGACCCAGTACTTC. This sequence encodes CASSLGFLETQYF.

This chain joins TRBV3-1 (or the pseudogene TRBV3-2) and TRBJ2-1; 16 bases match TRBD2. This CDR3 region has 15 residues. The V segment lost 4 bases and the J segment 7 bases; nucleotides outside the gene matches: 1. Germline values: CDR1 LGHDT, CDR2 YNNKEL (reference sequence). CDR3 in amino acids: CASSRGLAGGNEQFF. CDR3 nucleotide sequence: TGTGCCAGCAGCCGGGGACTAGCGGGGGGGAATGAGCAGTTCTTC.

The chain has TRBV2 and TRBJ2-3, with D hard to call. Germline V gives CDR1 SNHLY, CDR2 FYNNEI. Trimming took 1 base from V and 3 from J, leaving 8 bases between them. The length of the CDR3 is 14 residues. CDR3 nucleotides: TGTGCCAGCAGTGAAGATAGGCGGACAGATACGCAGTATTTT. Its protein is CASSEDRRTDTQYF.

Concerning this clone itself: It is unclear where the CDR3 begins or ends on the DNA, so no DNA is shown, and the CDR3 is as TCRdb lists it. CDR3: CASSTSRDTTSWEQYF. The chain combines TRBV27 with TRBJ2-7; the D segment call TRBD1 is taken from the table without a DNA check. Germline-derived CDR1 and CDR2 are MNHEY and SMNVEV (reference sequence). Inclusive of both ends, the CDR3 amounts to 16 amino acids.

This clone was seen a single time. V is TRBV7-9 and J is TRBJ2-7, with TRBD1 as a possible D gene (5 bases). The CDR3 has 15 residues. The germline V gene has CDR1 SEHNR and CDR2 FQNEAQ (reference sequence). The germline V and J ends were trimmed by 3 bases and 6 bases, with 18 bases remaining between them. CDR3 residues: CASSFRGPEGAEQYF. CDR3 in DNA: TGTGCCAGCAGCTTTCGCGGACCCGAAGGGGCCGAGCAGTACTTC.

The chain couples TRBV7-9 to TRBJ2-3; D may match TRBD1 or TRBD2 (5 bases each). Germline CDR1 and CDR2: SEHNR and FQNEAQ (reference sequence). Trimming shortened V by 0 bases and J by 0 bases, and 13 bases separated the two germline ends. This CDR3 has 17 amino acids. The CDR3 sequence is CASSLASGAPSTDTQYF. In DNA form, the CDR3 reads TGTGCCAGCAGCTTAGCCTCCGGGGCCCCGAGCACAGATACGCAGTATTTT.

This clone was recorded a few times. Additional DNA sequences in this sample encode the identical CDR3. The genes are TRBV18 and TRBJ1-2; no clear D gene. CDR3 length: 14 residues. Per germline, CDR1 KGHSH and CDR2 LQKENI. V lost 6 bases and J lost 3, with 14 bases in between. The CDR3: CASSPNRADYGYTF. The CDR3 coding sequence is TGTGCCAGCTCGCCCAACCGGGCGGACTATGGCTACACCTTC.

This CDR3 is CASSSGAGTPYEQYF. The CDR3 coding sequence is TGCGCCAGCAGCTCGGGGGCAGGAACCCCCTACGAGCAGTACTTC. The rearrangement uses TRBV5-1 and TRBJ2-7; TRBD1 or TRBD2 may be the D gene (6 bases each). Per germline, CDR1 SGHRS and CDR2 YFSETQ. Trimming left V 3 bases short and J 2 bases short, with 15 bases between. CDR3 length: 15 residues.

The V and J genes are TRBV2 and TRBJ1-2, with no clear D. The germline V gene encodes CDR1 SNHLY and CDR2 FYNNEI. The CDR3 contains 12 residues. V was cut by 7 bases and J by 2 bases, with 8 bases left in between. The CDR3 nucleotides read TGTGCCAGCACGCAGGAAAACTATGGCTACACCTTC. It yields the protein CASTQENYGYTF.

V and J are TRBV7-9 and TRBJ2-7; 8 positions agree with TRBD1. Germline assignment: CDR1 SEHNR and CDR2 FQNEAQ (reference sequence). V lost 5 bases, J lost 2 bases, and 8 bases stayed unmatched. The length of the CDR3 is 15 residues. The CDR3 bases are TGTGCCAGCAGCCCACGACAGGGGCGCACCTACGAGCAGTACTTC. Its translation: CASSPRQGRTYEQYF.

CDR3 in amino acids: CATSDRGQQGGYGYTF. The CDR3 bases are TGTGCCACCAGTGATAGGGGACAACAGGGTGGGTATGGCTACACCTTC. The chain recombines TRBV24-1 with TRBJ1-2; a possible D gene is TRBD1 (6 bases). Trimming cost V 3 bases and J 5 bases, with 18 bases left between them. Germline V lookup: CDR1 KGHDR, CDR2 SFDVKD. The CDR3 length is 16 residues.

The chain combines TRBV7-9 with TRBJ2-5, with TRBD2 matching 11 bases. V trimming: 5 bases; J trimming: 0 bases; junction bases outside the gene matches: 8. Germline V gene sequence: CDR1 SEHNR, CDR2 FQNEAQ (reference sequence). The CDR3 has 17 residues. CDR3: CASSQPRLAGYQETQYF. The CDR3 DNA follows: TGTGCCAGCAGCCAACCGAGACTAGCGGGGTACCAAGAGACCCAGTACTTC.

The CDR3 DNA follows: TGCGCCAGCAGCATAGACAGGACCTTTGATTCACCCCTCCACTTT. It translates to CASSIDRTFDSPLHF. The J gene is TRBJ1-6, the V gene TRBV5-1, with D perhaps matching TRBD1 (6 bases). This CDR3 is 15 amino acids long. V shed 4 bases and J shed 8 bases, with 16 bases lying between them. CDR1 is SGHRS and CDR2 is YFSETQ in the germline V gene. Variable domain in full (rest from reference TRBV5-1 and TRBJ1-6): KAGVTQTPRYLIKTRGQQVTLSCSPISGHRSVSWYQQTPGQGLQFLFEYFSETQRNKGNFPGRFSGRQFSNSRSEMNVSTLELGDSALYLCASSIDRTFDSPLHFGNGTRLTVT.